This T cell receptor (beta chain) was sequenced during a study of CD4 T cells in relation to SARS-CoV-2 and coronaviruses. The data were produced by immunoSEQ multiplex PCR, yet TCRdb's version contains in-frame clones alone and is incomplete. The data contain tens of thousands of clones, roughly 88% of them singletons. The origin of this receptor is an adult with COVID-19. Sequencing was performed on memory CD4+ T cells from PBMCs.

Here the CDR3 DNA reads TGTGCCAGCAGTCCCCCAACTGAAGCTTTCTTT. Amino acid sequence: CASSPPTEAFF. This rearrangement joins TRBV28 to TRBJ1-1; D gene ambiguous. Germline V lookup: CDR1 MDHEN, CDR2 SYDVKM. V lost 5 bases and J lost 5, with 6 bases in between. The CDR3 is made up of 11 amino acids. The variable domain in full, with the rest retrieved from reference TRBV28 and TRBJ1-1, is DVKVTQSSRYLVKRTGEKVFLECVQDMDHENMFWYRQDPGLGLRLIYFSYDVKMKEKGDIPEGYSVSREKKERFSLILESASTNQTSMYLCASSPPTEAFFGQGTRLTVV.